This T cell receptor beta chain was recorded in a study of T cell repertoires in cytomegalovirus infection. Whole-study context: HLA-B-restricted CMV epitopes that are well studied were used alongside recently identified HLA-C-restricted ones. Public TCR beta signature analysis indicated the presence of both CMV infection and matching HLA type.

The CDR3 totals 13 residues. After removal of 6 bases from V and 6 bases from J, the junction contained 6 bases not matched to a gene. Germline V CDR1 and CDR2: MNHEY, SMNVEV (reference sequence). Of note for this clonotype: Antigen unknown.

TCRdb reprocessed the reads via MiXCR and lists one record per CDR3 protein. The table has roughly 860,000 distinct CDR3 sequences, over 25% seen once. Study-level results: HLA-C-restricted TCR beta clonotypes specific for CMV led the ex vivo response. Carriage of CMV together with the relevant HLA was identifiable through cumulative public TCR beta family frequency.

The sequence came from a human donor in good health (CMV status not recorded). Some clones in this sample may be carry-over from other donors' samples. The J gene is TRBJ2-5, the V gene TRBV27; 8 bases line up with TRBD2. The sample consisted of cultured CD8+ T cells from PBMCs, taken from culture after CMV antigen stimulation. The CDR3: CASRSREGQTQYF. Written as DNA, the CDR3 is TGTGCCAGCAGAAGTCGGGAGGGTCAGACCCAGTACTTC.